These T cell receptor beta chains were read from a single sample in a study of glioma-infiltrating T cells after dendritic cell vaccination. This table comes from immunoSEQ multiplex PCR, and its TCRdb copy is limited to in-frame clones, with some not included. Of 70,000 to 95,000 clones in the sample, around 87% were seen once. Sequenced here: blood, sampled after dendritic cell vaccination. The receptors stem from a human donor with glioblastoma. The CDR3 runs from the conserved cysteine through the conserved F or W.

len	j_gene	v_gene	CDR3aa
16	TRBJ2-2	TRBV11-2	CAGRPGQLSNTGELFF
15	TRBJ2-2	TRBV21-1	CASTHRDRATGELFF
16	TRBJ1-4	TRBV7-9	CASRSGTAPTNEKLFF
14	TRBJ1-1	TRBV18	CASSPYSSNTEAFF
15	TRBJ1-6	TRBV4-1	CASSQNTEYNSPLHF
13	TRBJ1-6	TRBV2	CASRVDRGSTLHF
11	TRBJ2-5	TRBV20-1	CSAEGGETQYF
14	TRBJ2-5	TRBV12-5	CASGGGGSQETQYF
16	TRBJ2-2	TRBV7-9	CASSSNDRVNTGELFF
16	TRBJ1-4	TRBV18	CASSPLQGATNEKLFF
16	TRBJ2-6	TRBV5-4	CASSLEEGAGANVLTF
15	TRBJ2-1	TRBV5-6	CASSLRTSGGNEQFF
16	TRBJ1-4	TRBV5-1	CASSPARQGTNEKLFF
14	TRBJ1-1	TRBV5-1	CASSRQGQNTEAFF
13	TRBJ1-5	TRBV14	CASSQDPVQPQHF
16	TRBJ2-7	TRBV4-1	CASSPPTGGRSYEQYF
13	TRBJ1-2	TRBV6-1	CASTNGFNYGYTF
14	TRBJ2-1	TRBV5-1	CASSSSMDYNEQFF
13	TRBJ2-1	TRBV4-2	CASSQGAYNEQFF
15	TRBJ2-7	TRBV18	CASSPGRDSAYEQYF
15	TRBJ2-7	TRBV4-1	CASSQGDSFSYEQYF
14	TRBJ2-7	TRBV5-1	CASSSGTGGYEQYF
18	TRBJ2-7	TRBV7-9	CASSLGWTSGASSYEQYF
14	TRBJ1-3	TRBV6-6	CASRRLLSGNTIYF
15	TRBJ1-1	TRBV6-5	CASRLPVEMNTEAFF
15	TRBJ2-1	TRBV7-9	CASSLELAGDNEQFF
13	TRBJ1-5	TRBV2	CASRGQVSQPQHF
15	TRBJ2-2	TRBV19	CASTGDGRGAGELFF
17	TRBJ2-1	TRBV4-2	CASSLTAAGGHYNEQFF
17	TRBJ1-6	TRBV4-1	CASSQEPQTGSNSPLHF
15	TRBJ1-6	TRBV9	CASSPQTGANSPLHF
15	TRBJ2-3	TRBV7-6	CASSLAQGGLDTQYF